The sample holds many counts of the clone carrying this T cell receptor beta chain. The data originate from a study of T cells in Graves' hyperthyroidism and ophthalmopathy. What was amplified from RNA transcripts were TCR beta CDR3 regions. Researchers ran a first-round RT-PCR on the TCR CDR3 using the HTBI primer set. TCRdb re-analysed the multiplex PCR reads in MiXCR, keeping a single row per CDR3 protein. The table shows more than 350,000 distinct CDR3 sequences, with 12% to 15% occurring only once. Germline V gives CDR1 KGHSH, CDR2 LQKENI. Trimming shortened V by 2 bases and J by 8 bases, and 13 bases separated the two germline ends. There are 14 residues in the CDR3.

This rearrangement joins TRBV18 to TRBJ1-3; D remains ambiguous. This sequence originates from a woman between 55 and 75 years old with Graves' ophthalmopathy. Source material: blood. The CDR3: CASSPIPLRDTIYF. The CDR3 nucleotides are TGTGCCAGCTCACCAATTCCGCTGAGGGACACCATATATTTT.